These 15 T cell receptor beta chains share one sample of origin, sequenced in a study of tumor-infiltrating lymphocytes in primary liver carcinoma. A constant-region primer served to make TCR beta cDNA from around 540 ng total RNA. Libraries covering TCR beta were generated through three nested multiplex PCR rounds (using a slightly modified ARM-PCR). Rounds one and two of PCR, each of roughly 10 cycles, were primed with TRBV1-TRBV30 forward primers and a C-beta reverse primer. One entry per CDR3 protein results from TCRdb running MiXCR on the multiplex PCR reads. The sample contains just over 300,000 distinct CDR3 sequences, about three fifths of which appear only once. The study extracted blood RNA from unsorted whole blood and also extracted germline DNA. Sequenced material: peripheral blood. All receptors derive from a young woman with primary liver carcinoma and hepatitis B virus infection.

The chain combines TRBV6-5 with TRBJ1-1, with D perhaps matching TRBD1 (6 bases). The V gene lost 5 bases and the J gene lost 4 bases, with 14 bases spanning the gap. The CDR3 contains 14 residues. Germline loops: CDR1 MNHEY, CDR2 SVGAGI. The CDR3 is CASSRAGAPTEAFF. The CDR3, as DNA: TGTGCCAGCAGTAGGGCAGGGGCCCCCACTGAAGCTTTCTTT.

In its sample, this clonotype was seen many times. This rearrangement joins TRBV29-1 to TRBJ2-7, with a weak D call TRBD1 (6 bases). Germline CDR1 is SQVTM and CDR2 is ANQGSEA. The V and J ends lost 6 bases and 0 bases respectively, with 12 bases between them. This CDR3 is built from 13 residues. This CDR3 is CSVNRDSSYEQYF. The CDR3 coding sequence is TGCAGCGTAAACAGGGATTCCTCCTACGAGCAGTACTTC.

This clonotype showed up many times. CDR3 DNA sequence: TGCGCCAGCAGCCAAGAGCGGCGCCAGGGTGGCAGGGAGACCCAGTACTTC. This encodes CASSQERRQGGRETQYF. V gene TRBV4-1 combines with J gene TRBJ2-5; a weak D match, TRBD1 (5 bases). This CDR3 spans 17 amino acids. Looked up from germline, CDR1 is MGHRA and CDR2 is YSYEKL. V lost 0 bases, J lost 5 bases, and 19 bases lay in between.

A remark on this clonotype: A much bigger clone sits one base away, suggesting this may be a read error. CDR3 sequence (DNA): TGCAGCGTTGACGATGGGCTATCAGCCAAAAACATTCAGTACTTC. This encodes CSVDDGLSAKNIQYF. This sequence joins TRBV29-1 and TRBJ2-4, with D unresolved. CDR1 is SQVTM and CDR2 is ANQGSEA in the germline V gene. Trimming left V 3 bases short and J 0 bases short, with 12 bases between. There are 15 residues in the CDR3.

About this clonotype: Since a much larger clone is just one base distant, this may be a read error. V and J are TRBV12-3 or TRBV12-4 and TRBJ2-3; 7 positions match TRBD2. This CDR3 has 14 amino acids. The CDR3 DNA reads TGTGCCAGCAGATTAGCGGGTAGTGCAGATACGCAGTATTTT. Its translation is CASRLAGSADTQYF.

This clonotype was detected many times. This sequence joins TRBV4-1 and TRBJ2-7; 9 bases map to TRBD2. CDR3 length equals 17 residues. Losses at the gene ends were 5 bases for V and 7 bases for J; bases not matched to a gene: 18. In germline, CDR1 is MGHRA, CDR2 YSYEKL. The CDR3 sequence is CASSVWASGTRSGEQYF. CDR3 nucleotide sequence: TGCGCCAGCAGCGTATGGGCTAGCGGGACCAGGTCTGGAGAGCAGTACTTC.

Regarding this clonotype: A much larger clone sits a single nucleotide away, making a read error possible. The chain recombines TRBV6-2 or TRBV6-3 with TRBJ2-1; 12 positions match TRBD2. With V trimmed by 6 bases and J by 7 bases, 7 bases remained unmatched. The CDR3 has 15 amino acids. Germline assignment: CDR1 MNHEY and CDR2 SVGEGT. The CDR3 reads CASSLPGLAGNEQFF. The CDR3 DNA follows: TGTGCCAGCAGCTTGCCGGGACTAGCGGGTAATGAGCAGTTCTTC.

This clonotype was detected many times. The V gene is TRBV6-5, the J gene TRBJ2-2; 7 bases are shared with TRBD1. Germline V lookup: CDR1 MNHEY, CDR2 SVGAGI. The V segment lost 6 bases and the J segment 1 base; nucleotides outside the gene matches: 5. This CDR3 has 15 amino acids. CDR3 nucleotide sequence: TGTGCCAGCAGGTGGGACAGCTTGAACACCGGGGAGCTGTTTTTT. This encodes CASRWDSLNTGELFF.

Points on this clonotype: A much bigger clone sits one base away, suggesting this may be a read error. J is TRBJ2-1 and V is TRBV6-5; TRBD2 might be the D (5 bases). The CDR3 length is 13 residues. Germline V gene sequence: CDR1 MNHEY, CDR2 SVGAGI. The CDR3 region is CASRTWELKEHFF. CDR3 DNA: TGTGCCAGCAGGACGTGGGAGCTGAAAGAGCATTTCTTC.

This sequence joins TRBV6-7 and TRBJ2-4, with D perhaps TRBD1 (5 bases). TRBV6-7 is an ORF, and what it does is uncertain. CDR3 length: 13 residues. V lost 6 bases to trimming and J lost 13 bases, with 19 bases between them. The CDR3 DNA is TGTGCCAGCAGCCTAAGCCAGGGAAAGATCCAGTACTTC. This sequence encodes CASSLSQGKIQYF.

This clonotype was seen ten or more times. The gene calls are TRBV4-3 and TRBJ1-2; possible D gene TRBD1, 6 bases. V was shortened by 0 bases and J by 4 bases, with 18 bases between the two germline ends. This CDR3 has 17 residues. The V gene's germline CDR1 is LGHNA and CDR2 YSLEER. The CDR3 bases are TGCGCCAGCAGCCAAGAAGGGCGGAACAGGGTACCCTATGGCTACACCTTC. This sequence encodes CASSQEGRNRVPYGYTF.

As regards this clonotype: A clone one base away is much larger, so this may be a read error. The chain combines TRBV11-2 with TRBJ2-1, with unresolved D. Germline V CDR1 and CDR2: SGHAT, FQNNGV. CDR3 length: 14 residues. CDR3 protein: CVSSRRLGYNEQFF. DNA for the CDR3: TGTGTCAGCAGCCGGAGACTGGGATACAATGAGCAGTTCTTC. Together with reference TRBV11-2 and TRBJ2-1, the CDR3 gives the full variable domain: EAGVAQSPRYKIIEKRQSVAFWCNPISGHATLYWYQQILGQGPKLLIQFQNNGVVDDSQLPKDRFSAERLKGVDSTLKIQPAKLEDSAVYLCVSSRRLGYNEQFFGPGTRLTVL.

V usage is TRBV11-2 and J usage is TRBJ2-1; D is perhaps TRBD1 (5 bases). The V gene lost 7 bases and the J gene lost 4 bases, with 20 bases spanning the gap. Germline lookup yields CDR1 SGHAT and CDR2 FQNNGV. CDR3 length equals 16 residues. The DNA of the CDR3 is TGTGCCAGCAACAAAACGACAGTGAGCTCATACAATGAGCAGTTCTTC. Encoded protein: CASNKTTVSSYNEQFF.

DNA of the CDR3: TGTGCCAGCAGCTTTGGCGGGAGGGGCAATGAGCAGTTCTTC. Encoded protein: CASSFGGRGNEQFF. The V gene is TRBV5-4, the J gene TRBJ2-1; 9 nucleotides line up with TRBD2. J gave up 6 bases and V 2 bases, and 3 bases lay outside the gene matches. Germline CDR1 is SGHNT and CDR2 is YYREEE (reference sequence). CDR3 length: 14 amino acids.

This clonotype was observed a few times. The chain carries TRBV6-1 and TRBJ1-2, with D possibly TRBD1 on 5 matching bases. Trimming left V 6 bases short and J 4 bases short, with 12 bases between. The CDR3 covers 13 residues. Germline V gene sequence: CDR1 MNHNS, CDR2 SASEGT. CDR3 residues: CASSAGGVYGYTF. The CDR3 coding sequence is TGTGCCAGCAGCGCGGGAGGGGTCTATGGCTACACCTTC.